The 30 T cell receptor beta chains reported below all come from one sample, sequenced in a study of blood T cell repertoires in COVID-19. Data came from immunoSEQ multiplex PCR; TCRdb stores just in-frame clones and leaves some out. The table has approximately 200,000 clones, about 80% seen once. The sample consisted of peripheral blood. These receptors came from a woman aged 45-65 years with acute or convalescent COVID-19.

This CDR3 reads CASSTGQGPPLHF. CDR3 in DNA: TGTGCCAGCAGTACCGGACAGGGGCCACCCCTCCACTTT. The chain couples TRBV28 to TRBJ1-6; 9 bases fit TRBD1. With V trimmed by 5 bases and J by 11 bases, 4 bases remained unmatched. Germline CDR1 and CDR2: MDHEN and SYDVKM. The CDR3 runs to 13 residues.

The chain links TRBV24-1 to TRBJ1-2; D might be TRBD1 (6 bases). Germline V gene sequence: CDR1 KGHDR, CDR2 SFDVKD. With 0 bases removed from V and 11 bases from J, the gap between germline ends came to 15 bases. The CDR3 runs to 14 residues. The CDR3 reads CATSDLRDKEEYTF. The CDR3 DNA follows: TGTGCCACCAGTGATTTGAGGGACAAGGAGGAGTACACCTTC.

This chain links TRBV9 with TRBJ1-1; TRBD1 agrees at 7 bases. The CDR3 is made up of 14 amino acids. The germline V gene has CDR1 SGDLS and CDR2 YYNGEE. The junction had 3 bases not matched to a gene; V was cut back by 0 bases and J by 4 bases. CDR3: CASSVEGAGTEAFF. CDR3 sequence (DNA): TGTGCCAGCAGCGTAGAGGGGGCGGGCACTGAAGCTTTCTTT.

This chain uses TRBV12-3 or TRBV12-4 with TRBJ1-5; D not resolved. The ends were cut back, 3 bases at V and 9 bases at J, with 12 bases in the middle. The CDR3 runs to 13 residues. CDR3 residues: CASSLVELGPQHF. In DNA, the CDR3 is TGTGCCAGCAGTTTGGTAGAACTAGGGCCCCAGCATTTT.

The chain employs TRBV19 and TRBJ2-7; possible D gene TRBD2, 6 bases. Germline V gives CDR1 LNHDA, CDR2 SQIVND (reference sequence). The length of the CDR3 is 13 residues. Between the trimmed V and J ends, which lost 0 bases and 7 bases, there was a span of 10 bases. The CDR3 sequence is CASSIDLRDEQYF. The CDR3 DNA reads TGTGCCAGTAGTATAGATCTGCGGGATGAGCAGTACTTC.

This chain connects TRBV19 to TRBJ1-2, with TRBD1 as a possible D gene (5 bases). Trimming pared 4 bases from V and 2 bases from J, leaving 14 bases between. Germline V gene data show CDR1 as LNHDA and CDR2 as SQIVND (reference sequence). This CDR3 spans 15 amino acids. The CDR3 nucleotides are TGTGCCAGTAGTACTTTAACAGGAATCAACTATGGCTACACCTTC. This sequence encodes CASSTLTGINYGYTF.

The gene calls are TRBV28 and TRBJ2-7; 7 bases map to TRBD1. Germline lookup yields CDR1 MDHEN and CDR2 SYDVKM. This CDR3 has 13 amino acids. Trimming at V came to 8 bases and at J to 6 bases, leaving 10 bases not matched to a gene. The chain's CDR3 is CASAGGRWSEQYF. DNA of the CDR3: TGTGCCAGCGCAGGGGGTCGGTGGAGCGAGCAGTACTTC.

The CDR3 loop reads CASSQTSGTVDEQYF. DNA of the CDR3: TGTGCCAGCAGCCAGACTAGCGGGACGGTCGACGAGCAGTACTTC. The chain carries TRBV4-2 and TRBJ2-7; TRBD2 matches at 11 bases. CDR1 and CDR2 from the germline V gene are LGHNA and YNFKEQ. CDR3 length: 15 residues. V lost 3 bases and J lost 5; bases outside the gene matches: 6.

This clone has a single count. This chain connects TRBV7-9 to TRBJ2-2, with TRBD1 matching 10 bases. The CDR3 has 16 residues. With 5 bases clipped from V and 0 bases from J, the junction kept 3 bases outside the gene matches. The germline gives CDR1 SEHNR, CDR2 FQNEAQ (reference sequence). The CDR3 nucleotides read TGTGCCAGCAGCCCCGGGACAGGGGCGAACACCGGGGAGCTGTTTTTT. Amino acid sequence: CASSPGTGANTGELFF.

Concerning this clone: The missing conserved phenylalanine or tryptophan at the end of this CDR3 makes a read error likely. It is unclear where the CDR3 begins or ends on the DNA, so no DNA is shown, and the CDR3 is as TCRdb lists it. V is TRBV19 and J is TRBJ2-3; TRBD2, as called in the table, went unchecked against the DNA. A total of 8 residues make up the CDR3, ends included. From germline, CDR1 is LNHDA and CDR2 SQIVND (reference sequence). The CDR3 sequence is CASKETPI.

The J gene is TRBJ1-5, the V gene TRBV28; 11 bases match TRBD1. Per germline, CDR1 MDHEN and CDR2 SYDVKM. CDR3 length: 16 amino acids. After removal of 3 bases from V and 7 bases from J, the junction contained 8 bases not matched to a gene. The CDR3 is CASSFSGTGGLQPQHF. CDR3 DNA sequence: TGTGCCAGCAGTTTTTCAGGGACAGGGGGACTACAGCCCCAGCATTTT.

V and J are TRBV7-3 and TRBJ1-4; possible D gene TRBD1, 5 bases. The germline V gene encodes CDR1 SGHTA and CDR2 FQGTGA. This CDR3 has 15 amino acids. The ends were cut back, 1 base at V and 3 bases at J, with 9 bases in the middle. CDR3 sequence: CASSLISGANEKLFF. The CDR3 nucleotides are TGTGCCAGCAGCTTAATATCGGGGGCTAATGAAAAACTGTTTTTT.

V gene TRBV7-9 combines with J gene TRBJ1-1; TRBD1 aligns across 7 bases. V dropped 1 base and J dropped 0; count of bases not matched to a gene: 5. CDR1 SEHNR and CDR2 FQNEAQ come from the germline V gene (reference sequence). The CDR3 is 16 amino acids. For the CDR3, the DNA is TGTGCCAGCAGCTTAGACAGGGGACCAATGAACACTGAAGCTTTCTTT. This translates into CASSLDRGPMNTEAFF.

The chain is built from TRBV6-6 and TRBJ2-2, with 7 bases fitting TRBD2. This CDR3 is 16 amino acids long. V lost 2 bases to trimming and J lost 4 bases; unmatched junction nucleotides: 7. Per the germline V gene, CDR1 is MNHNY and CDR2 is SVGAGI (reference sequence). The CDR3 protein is CASSYSSGAPTGELFF. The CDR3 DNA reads TGTGCCAGCAGTTACAGCAGCGGGGCGCCCACCGGGGAGCTGTTTTTT.

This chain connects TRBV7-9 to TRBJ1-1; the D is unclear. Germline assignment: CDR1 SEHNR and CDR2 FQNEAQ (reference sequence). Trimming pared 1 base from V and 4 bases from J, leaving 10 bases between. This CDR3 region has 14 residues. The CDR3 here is CASSLGPGSTEAFF. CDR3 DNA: TGTGCCAGCAGCTTAGGTCCTGGTAGCACTGAAGCTTTCTTT.

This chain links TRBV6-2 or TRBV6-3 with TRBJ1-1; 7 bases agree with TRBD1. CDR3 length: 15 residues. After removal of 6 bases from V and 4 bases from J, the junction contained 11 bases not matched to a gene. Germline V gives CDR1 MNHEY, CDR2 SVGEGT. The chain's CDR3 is CASSPILAGGTEAFF. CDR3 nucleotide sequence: TGTGCCAGCAGCCCTATTCTGGCAGGGGGCACTGAAGCTTTCTTT.

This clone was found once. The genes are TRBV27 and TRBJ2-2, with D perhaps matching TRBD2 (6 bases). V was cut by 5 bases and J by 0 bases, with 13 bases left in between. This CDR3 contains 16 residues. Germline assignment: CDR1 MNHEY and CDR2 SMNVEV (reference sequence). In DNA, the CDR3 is TGTGCCAGCAGTCCACAGACTAGAACGAACACCGGGGAGCTGTTTTTT. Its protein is CASSPQTRTNTGELFF.

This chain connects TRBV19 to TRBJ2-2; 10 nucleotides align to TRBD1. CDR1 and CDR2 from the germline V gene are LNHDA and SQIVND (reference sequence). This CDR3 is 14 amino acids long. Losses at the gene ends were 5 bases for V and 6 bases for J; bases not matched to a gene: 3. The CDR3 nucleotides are TGTGCCAGTAGTCCCGGACAGGGGGCCGGGGAGCTGTTTTTT. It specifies CASSPGQGAGELFF.

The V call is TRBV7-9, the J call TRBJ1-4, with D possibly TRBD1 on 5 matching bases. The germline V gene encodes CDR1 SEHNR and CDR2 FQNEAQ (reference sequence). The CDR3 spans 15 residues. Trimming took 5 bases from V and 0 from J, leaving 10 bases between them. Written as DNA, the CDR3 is TGTGCCAGCAGCAGAATGACAGCAACTAATGAAAAACTGTTTTTT. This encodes CASSRMTATNEKLFF.

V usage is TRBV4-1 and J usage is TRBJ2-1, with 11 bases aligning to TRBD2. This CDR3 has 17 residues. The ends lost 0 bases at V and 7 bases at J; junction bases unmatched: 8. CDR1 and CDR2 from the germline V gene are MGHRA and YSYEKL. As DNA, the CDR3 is TGCGCCAGCAGCCAAGAGGGGACTAGCGGTGGGGCAAATGAGCAGTTCTTC. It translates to CASSQEGTSGGANEQFF.

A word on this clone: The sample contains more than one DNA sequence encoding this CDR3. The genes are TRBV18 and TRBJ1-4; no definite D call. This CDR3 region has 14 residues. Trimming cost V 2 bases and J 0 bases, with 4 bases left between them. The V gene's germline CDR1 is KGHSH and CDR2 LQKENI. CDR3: CASSPTATNEKLFF. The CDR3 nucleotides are TGTGCCAGCTCACCAACAGCAACTAATGAAAAACTGTTTTTT. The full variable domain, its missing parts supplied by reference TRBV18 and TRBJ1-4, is NAGVMQNPRHLVRRRGQEARLRCSPMKGHSHVYWYRQLPEEGLKFMVYLQKENIIDESGMPKERFSAEFPKEGPSILRIQQVVRGDSAAYFCASSPTATNEKLFFGSGTQLSVL.

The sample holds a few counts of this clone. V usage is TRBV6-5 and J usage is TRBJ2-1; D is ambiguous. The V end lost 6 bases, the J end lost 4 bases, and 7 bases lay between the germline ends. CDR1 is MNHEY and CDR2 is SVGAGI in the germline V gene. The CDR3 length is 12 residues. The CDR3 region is CASSHRYNEQFF. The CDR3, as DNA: TGTGCCAGCAGCCACCGGTACAATGAGCAGTTCTTC.

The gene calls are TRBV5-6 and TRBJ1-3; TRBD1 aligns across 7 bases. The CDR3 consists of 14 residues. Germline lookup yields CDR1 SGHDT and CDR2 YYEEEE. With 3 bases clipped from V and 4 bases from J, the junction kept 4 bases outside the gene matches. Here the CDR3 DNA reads TGTGCCAGCAGCTGGGGGACAGAAGGAAACACCATATATTTT. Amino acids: CASSWGTEGNTIYF.

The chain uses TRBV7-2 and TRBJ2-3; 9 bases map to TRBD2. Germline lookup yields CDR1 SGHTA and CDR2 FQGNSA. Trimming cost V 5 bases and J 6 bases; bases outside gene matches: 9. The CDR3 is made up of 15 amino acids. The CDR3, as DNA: TGTGCCAGCAGCCTCAGCGGGAGGTCCCACGATACGCAGTATTTT. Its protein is CASSLSGRSHDTQYF. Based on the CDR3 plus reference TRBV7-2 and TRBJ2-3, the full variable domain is GAGVSQSPSNKVTEKGKDVELRCDPISGHTALYWYRQSLGQGLEFLIYFQGNSAPDKSGLPSDRFSAERTGGSVSTLTIQRTQQEDSAVYLCASSLSGRSHDTQYFGPGTRLTVL.

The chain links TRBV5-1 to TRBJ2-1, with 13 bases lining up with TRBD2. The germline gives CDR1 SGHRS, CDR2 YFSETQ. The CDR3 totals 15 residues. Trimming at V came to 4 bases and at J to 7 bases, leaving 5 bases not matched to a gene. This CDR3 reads CASSIGTSGVNEQFF. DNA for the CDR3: TGCGCCAGCAGCATAGGGACTAGCGGGGTAAATGAGCAGTTCTTC.

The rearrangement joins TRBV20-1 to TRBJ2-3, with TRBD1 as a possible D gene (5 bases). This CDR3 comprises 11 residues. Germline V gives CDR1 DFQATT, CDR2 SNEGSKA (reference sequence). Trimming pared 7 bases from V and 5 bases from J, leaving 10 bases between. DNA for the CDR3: TGCAGTGGGGGCCCGGGAGATACGCAGTATTTT. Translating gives CSGGPGDTQYF.

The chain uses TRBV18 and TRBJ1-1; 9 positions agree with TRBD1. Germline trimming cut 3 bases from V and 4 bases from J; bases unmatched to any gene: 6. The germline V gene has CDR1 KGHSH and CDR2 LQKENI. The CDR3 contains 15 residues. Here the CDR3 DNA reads TGTGCCAGCTCACCGGAGACAGGGGGGATCACTGAAGCTTTCTTT. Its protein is CASSPETGGITEAFF.

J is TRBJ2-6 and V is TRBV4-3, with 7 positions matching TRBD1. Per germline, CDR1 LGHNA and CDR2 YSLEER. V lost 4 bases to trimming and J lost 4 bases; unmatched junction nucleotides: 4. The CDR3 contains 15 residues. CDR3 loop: CASSRRGPGANVLTF. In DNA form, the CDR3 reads TGCGCCAGCAGCCGTAGGGGGCCCGGGGCCAACGTCCTGACTTTC.

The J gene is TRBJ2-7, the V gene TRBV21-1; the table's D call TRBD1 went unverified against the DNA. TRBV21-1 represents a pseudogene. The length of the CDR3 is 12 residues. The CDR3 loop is CASSKDRGKQYF. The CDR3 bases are TGTGCCAGCAGCAAGGACAGGGGAAAGCAGTACTTC.

This CDR3 reads CASSSPREANVLTF. CDR3 DNA sequence: TGTGCCAGTAGTTCCCCTCGCGAGGCCAACGTCCTGACTTTC. The J gene is TRBJ2-6, the V gene TRBV19; no definite D call. The CDR3 is made up of 14 amino acids. The V end was cut by 5 bases, the J end by 6 bases, with 11 bases between. Germline loops: CDR1 LNHDA, CDR2 SQIVND (reference sequence).